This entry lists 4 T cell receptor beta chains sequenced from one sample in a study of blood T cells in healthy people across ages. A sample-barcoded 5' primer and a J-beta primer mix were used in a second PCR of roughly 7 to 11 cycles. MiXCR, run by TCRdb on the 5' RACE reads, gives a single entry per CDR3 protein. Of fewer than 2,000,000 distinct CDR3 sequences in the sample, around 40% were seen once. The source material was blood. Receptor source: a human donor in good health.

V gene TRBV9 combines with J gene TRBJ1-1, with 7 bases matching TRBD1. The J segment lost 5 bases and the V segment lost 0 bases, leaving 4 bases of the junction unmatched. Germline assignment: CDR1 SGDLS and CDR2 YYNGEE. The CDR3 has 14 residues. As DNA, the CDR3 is TGTGCCAGCAGCGTAGTGCAGGGGGGGACTGAAGCTTTCTTT. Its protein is CASSVVQGGTEAFF.

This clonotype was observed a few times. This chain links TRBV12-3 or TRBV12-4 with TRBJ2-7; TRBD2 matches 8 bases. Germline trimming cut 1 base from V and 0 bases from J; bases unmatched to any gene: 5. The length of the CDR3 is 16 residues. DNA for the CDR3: TGTGCCAGCAGTTTAGGTCAGCTAGCGGGCTCCTACGAGCAGTACTTC. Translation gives CASSLGQLAGSYEQYF.

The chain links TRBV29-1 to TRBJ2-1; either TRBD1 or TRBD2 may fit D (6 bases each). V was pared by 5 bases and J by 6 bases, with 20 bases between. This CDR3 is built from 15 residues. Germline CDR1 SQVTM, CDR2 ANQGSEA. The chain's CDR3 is CSVTLMGGMSNEQFF. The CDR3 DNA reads TGCAGCGTTACCTTGATGGGGGGCATGAGCAATGAGCAGTTCTTC.

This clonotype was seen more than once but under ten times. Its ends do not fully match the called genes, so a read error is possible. CDR3 in amino acids: CASSYTTKDIQYF. In DNA, the CDR3 is TGTGCCAGCAGTTACACAACCAAAGACATTCAGTACTTC. The chain carries TRBV6-5 and TRBJ2-4; D ambiguous. The CDR3 length is 13 residues. Germline V gene data show CDR1 as MNHEY and CDR2 as SVGAGI.